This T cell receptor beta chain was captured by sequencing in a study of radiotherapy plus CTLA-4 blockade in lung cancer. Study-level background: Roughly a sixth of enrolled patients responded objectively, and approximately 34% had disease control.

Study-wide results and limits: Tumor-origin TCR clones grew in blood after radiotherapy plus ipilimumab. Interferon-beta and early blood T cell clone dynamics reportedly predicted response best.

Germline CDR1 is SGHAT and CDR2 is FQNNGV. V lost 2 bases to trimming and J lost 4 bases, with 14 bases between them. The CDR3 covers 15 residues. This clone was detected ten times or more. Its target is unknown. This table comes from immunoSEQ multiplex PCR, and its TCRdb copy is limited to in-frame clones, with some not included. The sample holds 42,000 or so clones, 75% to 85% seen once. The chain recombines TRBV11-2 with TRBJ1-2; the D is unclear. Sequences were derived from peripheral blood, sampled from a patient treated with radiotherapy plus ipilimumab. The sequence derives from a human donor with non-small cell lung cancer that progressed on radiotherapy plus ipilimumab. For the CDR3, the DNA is TGTGCCAGCAGCTTAAGACCCTCCTGGGCCTATGGCTACACCTTC. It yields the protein CASSLRPSWAYGYTF.